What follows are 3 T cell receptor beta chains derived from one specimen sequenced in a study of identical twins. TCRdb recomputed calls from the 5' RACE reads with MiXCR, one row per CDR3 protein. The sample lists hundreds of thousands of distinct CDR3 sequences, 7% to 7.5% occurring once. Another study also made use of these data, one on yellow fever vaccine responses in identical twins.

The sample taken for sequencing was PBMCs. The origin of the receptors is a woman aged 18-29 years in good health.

CDR3 sequence reads: CASSSGTGWTEAFF. Written as DNA, the CDR3 is TGTGCCAGCAGTTCCGGGACAGGATGGACTGAAGCTTTCTTT. The chain uses TRBV11-2 and TRBJ1-1; 8 nucleotides align to TRBD1. The CDR3 consists of 14 residues. From germline, CDR1 is SGHAT and CDR2 FQNNGV. V was pared by 6 bases and J by 5 bases, with 8 bases of the junction left unmatched.

The CDR3 DNA reads as TGTGCCATCAGACCGGGACAGGGGTCTCTCGATGAGCAGTTCTTC. Its translation is CAIRPGQGSLDEQFF. The chain uses TRBV10-3 and TRBJ2-1; 10 bases are a match to TRBD1. V was pared by 6 bases and J by 8 bases, with 10 bases of the junction left unmatched. Germline values: CDR1 ENHRY, CDR2 SYGVKD. The CDR3 is 15 residues long.

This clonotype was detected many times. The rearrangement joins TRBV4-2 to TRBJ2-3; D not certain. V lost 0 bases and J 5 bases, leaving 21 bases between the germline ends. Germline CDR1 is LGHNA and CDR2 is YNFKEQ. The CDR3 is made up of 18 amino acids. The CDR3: CASSQEGKDPWRRDTQYF. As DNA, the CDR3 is TGTGCCAGCAGCCAAGAAGGGAAAGACCCCTGGCGTAGAGATACGCAGTATTTT.